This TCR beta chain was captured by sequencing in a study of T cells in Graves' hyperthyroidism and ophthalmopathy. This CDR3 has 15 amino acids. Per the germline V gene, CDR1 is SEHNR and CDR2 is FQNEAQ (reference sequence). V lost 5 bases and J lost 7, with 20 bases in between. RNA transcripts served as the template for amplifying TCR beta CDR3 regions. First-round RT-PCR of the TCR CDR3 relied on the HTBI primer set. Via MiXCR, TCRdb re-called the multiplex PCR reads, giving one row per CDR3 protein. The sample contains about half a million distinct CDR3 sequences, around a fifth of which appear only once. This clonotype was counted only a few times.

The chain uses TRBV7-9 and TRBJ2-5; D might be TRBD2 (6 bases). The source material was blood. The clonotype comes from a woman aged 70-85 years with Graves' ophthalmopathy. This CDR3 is CASSEGLGRGGTQYF. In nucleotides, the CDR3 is TGTGCCAGCAGCGAGGGACTGGGTCGGGGTGGGACCCAGTACTTC.